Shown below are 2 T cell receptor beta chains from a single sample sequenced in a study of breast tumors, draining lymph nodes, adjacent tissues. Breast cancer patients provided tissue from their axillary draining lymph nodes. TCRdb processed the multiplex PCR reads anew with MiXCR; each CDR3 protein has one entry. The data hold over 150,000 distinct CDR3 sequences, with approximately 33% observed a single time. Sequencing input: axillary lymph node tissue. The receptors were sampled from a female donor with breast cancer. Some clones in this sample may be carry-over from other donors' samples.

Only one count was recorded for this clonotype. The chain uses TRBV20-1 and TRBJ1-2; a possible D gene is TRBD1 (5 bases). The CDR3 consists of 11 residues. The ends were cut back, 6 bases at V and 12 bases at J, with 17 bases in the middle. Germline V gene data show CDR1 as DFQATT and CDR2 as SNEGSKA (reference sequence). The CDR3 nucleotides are TGCAGTGCCCGAACGGGGGGAGGAAACACCTTC. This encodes CSARTGGGNTF.

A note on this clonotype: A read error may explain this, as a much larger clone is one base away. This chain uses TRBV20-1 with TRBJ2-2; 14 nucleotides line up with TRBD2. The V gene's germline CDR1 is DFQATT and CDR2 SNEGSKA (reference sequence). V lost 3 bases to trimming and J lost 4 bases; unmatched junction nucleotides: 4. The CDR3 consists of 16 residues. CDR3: CSARTSGGVSTGELFF. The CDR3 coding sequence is TGCAGTGCTAGGACTAGCGGGGGGGTCTCCACCGGGGAGCTGTTTTTT.